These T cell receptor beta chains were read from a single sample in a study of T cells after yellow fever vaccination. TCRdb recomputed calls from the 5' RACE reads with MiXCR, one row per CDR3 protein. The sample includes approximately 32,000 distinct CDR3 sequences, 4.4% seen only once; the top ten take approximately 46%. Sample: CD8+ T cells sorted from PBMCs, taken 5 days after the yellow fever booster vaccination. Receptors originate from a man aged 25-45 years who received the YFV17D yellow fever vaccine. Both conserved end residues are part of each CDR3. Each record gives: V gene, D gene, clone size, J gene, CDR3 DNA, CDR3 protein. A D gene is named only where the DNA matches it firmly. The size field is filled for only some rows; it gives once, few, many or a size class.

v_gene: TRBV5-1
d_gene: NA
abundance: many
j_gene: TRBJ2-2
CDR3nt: TGCGCCAGCAGCTACCACAGGGACACCGGGGAGCTGTTTTTT
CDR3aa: CASSYHRDTGELFF

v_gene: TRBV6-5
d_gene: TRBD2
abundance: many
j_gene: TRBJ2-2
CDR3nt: TGTGCCAGCAGCCTCGGACTAGCGGGAGTCACCGGGGAGCTGTTTTTT
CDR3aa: CASSLGLAGVTGELFF

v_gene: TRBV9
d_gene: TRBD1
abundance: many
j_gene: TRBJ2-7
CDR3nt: TGTGCCAGCAGCGTAGGACAGGGGAAAGAGCAGTACTTC
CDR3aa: CASSVGQGKEQYF

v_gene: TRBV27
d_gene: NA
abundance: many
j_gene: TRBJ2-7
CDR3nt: TGTGCCAGCAGTCCGTGGGACACTAATTCCTACGAGCAGTACTTC
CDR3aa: CASSPWDTNSYEQYF

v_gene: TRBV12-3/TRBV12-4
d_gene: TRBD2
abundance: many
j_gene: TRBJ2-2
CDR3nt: TGTGCCAGCAGTTTAGGGGGGGGATTGAGCACCGGGGAGCTGTTTTTT
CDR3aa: CASSLGGGLSTGELFF

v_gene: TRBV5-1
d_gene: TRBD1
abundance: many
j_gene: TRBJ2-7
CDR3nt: TGCGCCAGCAGCCAAGAGGGACAGGGGGCACACTACGAGCAGTACTTC
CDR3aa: CASSQEGQGAHYEQYF

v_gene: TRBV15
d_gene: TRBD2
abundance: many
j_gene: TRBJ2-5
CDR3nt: TGTGCCACCGGCCGAGCCAGAGGCGGGAGGGAGACCCAGTACTTC
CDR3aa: CATGRARGGRETQYF

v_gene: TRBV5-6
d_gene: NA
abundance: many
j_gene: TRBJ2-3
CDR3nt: TGTGCCAGCAGCTTATGGGTCAGGGGATGGGATACGCAGTATTTT
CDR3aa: CASSLWVRGWDTQYF

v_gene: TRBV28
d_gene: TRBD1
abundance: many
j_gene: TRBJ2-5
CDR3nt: TGTGCCAGCCGACAGGGATCGGTTCAAGAGACCCAGTACTTC
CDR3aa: CASRQGSVQETQYF

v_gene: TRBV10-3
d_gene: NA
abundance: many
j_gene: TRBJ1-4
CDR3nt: TGTGCCATCAGTACGGACACGAATGAAAAACTGTTTTTT
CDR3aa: CAISTDTNEKLFF

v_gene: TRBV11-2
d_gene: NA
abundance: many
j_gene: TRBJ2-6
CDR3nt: TGTGCCAGCAGCTTCTACGAAGCTGGGGCCAACGTCCTGACTTTC
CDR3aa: CASSFYEAGANVLTF

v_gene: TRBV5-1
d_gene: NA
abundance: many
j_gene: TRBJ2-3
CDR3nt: TGCGCCAGCCATCCCGGTGAGGGTGGGACAGATACGCAGTATTTT
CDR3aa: CASHPGEGGTDTQYF

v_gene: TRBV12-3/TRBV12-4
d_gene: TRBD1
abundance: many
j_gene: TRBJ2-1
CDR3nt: TGTGCCAGCAGTGGACAGGGGAATGAGCAGTTCTTC
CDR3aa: CASSGQGNEQFF

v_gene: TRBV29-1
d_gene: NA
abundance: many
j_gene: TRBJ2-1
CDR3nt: TGCAGCGCATTGACAGGGGAGGGGGAGCAGTTCTTC
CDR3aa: CSALTGEGEQFF

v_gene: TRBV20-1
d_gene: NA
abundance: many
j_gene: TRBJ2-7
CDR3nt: TGCAGTGCTGGAAGCCCAGAAGGCCCTGCATACGAGCAGTACTTC
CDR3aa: CSAGSPEGPAYEQYF

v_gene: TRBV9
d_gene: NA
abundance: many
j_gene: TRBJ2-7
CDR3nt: TGTGCCAGCAGCGAGGGGGGAGACAGCCGCGAGCAGTACTTC
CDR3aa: CASSEGGDSREQYF

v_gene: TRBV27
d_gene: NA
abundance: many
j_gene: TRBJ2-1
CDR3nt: TGTGCCAGCAGACATCTGGGAGGTAACAATGAGCAGTTCTTC
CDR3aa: CASRHLGGNNEQFF

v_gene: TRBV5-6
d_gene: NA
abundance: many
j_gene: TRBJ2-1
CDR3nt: TGTGCCAGCAGCGGGATCGGGCCCATCAATGAGCAGTTCTTC
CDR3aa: CASSGIGPINEQFF

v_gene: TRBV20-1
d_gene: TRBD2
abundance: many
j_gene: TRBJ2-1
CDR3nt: TGCAGTGCTAGTGATTCGGGGTCACTAGCGGCCTACAATGAGCAGTTCTTC
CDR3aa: CSASDSGSLAAYNEQFF

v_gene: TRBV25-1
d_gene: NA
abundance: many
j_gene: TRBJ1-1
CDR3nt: TGTGCCAGCATTCCTACTACACCCTACCTGGCTGAAGCTTTCTTT
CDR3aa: CASIPTTPYLAEAFF

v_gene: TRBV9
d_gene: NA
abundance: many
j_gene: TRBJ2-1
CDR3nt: TGTGCCAGCAGCGTAGCGGGAGCCCCGAGGAATGAGCAGTTCTTC
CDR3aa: CASSVAGAPRNEQFF

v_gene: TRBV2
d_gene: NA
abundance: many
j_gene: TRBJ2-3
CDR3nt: TGTGCCAGCAGTGAGGGGAGAATCACAGATACGCAGTATTTT
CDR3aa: CASSEGRITDTQYF

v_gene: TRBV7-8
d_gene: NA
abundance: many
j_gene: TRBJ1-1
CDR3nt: TGTGCCAGCAGCTCCGGGACATCAACTGAAGCTTTCTTT
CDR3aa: CASSSGTSTEAFF

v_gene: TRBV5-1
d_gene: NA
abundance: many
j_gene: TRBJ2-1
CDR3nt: TGCGCCAGCAGCAGGCCGGGACAACTGTATGAGCAGTTCTTC
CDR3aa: CASSRPGQLYEQFF

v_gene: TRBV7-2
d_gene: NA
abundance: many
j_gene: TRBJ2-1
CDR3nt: TGTGCCAGCAGCTCACATCCTCTACTAGTTTATAACAATGAGCAGTTCTTC
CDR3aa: CASSSHPLLVYNNEQFF

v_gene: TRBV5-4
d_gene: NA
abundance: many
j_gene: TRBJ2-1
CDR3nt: TGTGCCAGCAGCTTCCCAGCCGTGGACGTCGGCGTGAACAATGAGCAGTTCTTC
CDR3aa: CASSFPAVDVGVNNEQFF

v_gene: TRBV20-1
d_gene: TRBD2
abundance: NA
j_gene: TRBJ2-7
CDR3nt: TGCAGTGCTAGCGGACTAGCGGGAGGGGGTAATCCCTACGAGCAGTACTTC
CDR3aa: CSASGLAGGGNPYEQYF

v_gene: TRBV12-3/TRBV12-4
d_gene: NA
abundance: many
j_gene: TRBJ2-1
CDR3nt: TGTGCCAGCAGTTCCCCTGAAGGGTATCTCAATGAGCAGTTCTTC
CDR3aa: CASSSPEGYLNEQFF

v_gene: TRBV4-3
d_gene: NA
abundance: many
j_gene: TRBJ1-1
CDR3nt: TGCGCCAGCAGCCAAGGGTCGTGGACTGAAGCTTTCTTT
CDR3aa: CASSQGSWTEAFF

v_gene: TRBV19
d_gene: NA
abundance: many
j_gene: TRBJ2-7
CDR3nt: TGTGCCAGTAGTATAGATCCGGGGGACGAGCAGTACTTC
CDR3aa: CASSIDPGDEQYF

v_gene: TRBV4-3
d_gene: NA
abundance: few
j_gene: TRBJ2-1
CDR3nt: TGCGCCAGCAGCCAGAATCCAGTAAATGAGCAGTTCTTC
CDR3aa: CASSQNPVNEQFF

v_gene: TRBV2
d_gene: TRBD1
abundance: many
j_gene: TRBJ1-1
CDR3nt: TGTGCCAGCCAGCGGACAGGTTATAACACTGAAGCTTTCTTT
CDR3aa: CASQRTGYNTEAFF

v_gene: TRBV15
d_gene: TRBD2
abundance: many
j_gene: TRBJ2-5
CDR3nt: TGTGCCACCAGCATAGCGGGAGTGGAGACCCAGTACTTC
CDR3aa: CATSIAGVETQYF

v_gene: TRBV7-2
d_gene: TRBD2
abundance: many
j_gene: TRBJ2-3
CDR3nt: TGTGCCAGCAGCTCTCCTAGCGGGAGGGTGGGAGATACGCAGTATTTT
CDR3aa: CASSSPSGRVGDTQYF

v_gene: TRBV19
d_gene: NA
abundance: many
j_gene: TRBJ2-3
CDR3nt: TGTGCCAGTAGTGAAACTAGCACAGATACGCAGTATTTT
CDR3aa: CASSETSTDTQYF

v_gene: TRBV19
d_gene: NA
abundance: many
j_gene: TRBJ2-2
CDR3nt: TGTGCCAGCGCACCCTCAGGGACCGGGGAGCTGTTTTTT
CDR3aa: CASAPSGTGELFF

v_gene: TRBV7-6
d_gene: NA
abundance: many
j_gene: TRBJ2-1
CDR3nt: TGTGCCAGCAGCCCAGCACCCAGGGGGGACAATGAGCAGTTCTTC
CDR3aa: CASSPAPRGDNEQFF

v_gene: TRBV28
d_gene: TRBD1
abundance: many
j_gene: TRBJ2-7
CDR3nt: TGTGCCAGCAGGGAAGGACAGGGGGGGCCTAGCGGCTCCTACGAGCAGTACTTC
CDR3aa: CASREGQGGPSGSYEQYF

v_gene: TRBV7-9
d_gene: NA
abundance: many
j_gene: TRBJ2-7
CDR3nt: TGTGCCAGCAGAACTAGCTTAAGCGAGCAGTACTTC
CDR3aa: CASRTSLSEQYF

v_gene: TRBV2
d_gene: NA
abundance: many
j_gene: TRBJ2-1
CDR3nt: TGTGCCAGCAGTCCGGACTTTAGCCCCTACAATGAGCAGTTCTTC
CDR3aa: CASSPDFSPYNEQFF

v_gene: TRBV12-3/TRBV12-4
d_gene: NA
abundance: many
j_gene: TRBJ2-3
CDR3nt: TGTGCCAGCCTTGCGGGCACAGATACGCAGTATTTT
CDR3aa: CASLAGTDTQYF

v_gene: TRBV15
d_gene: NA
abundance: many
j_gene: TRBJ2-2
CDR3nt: TGTGCCACCAGCTCACTTGGGGAGTCCGGGGAGCTGTTTTTT
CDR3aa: CATSSLGESGELFF

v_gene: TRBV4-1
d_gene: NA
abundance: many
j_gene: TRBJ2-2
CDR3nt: TGCGCCAGCAGCGACCGGACTTCGAACACCGGGGAGCTGTTTTTT
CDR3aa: CASSDRTSNTGELFF

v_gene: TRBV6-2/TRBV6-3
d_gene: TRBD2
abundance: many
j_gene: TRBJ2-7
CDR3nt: TGTGCCAGCAGTGAGGGACTAGAGCTCTACGAGCAGTACTTC
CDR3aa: CASSEGLELYEQYF

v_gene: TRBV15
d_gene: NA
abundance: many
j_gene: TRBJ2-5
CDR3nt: TGTGCCACCAGCAGAGTCCTCACAGGCTACCAAGAGACCCAGTACTTC
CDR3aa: CATSRVLTGYQETQYF

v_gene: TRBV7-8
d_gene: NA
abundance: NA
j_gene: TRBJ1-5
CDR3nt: TGTGCCAGCAGCGCACAGAACGCCTATAGCAATCAGCCCCAGCATTTT
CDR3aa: CASSAQNAYSNQPQHF

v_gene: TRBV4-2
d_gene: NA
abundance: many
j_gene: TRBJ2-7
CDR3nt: TGTGCCAGCAGCCAAGAGAGCGAGCTTTCCTACGAGCAGTACTTC
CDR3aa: CASSQESELSYEQYF

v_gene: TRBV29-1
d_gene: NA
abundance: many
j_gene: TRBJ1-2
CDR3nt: TGCAGCGTTGAAGACGGGGGGGGGGCTGCGGATGGCTACACCTTC
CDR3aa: CSVEDGGGAADGYTF

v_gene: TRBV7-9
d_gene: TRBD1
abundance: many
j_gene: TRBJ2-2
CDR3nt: TGTGCCAGCAGCCGGACAGGGGGCGTAGCTACCGGGGAGCTGTTTTTT
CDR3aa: CASSRTGGVATGELFF

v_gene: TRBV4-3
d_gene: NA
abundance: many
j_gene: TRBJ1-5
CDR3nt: TGCGCCAGCAGCTACTCACTTGGACAGTATGATGGCAATCAGCCCCAGCATTTT
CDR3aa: CASSYSLGQYDGNQPQHF

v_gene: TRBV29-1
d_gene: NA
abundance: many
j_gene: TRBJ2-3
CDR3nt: TGCAGCGTTGAATTAGTGGGAGTTCGCCCAGATACGCAGTATTTT
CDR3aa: CSVELVGVRPDTQYF

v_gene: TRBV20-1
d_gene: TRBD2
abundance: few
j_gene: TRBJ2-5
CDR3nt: TGCAGTGCCGAGGGGCTAGCGGCTCGATACCTCCAAGAGACCCAGTACTTC
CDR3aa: CSAEGLAARYLQETQYF